These 3 T cell receptor beta chains were all obtained from the same sample, sequenced in a study of shared clonotypes between healthy human individuals. Sequencing was performed with immunoSEQ multiplex PCR; in TCRdb, only in-frame clones are kept and a portion is missing. The profile shows some 1.5 million clones, under 99% of them singletons. The source material was naive CD4+ T cells sorted from blood. The subset here: CD45RA+ positively selected. All receptors derive from a man between 25 and 39 years old in good health.

CDR3 sequence: CASSEQTLEAYEQYF. In DNA form, the CDR3 reads TGTGCCAGCAGTGAACAGACCTTGGAGGCTTACGAGCAGTACTTC. The gene calls are TRBV2 and TRBJ2-7; D is possibly TRBD2 (5 bases). The CDR3 extends over 15 amino acids. Germline lookup yields CDR1 SNHLY and CDR2 FYNNEI. V was shortened by 2 bases and J by 4 bases, with 15 bases between the two germline ends.

The CDR3 region has the DNA TGTGCCAGCAGTTACTCCGGGGGAAGGGATCACACTGAAGCTTTCTTT. This translates into CASSYSGGRDHTEAFF. V usage is TRBV6-5 and J usage is TRBJ1-1, with a possible D match to TRBD1 (5 bases). V lost 0 bases, J lost 3 bases, and 14 bases lay in between. This CDR3 comprises 16 residues. Per germline, CDR1 MNHEY and CDR2 SVGAGI.

This chain links TRBV4-1 with TRBJ1-5; 7 bases map to TRBD1. The CDR3 is made up of 21 amino acids. V was pared by 0 bases and J by 0 bases, with 17 bases of the junction left unmatched. CDR1 is MGHRA and CDR2 is YSYEKL in the germline V gene. CDR3 residues: CASSQDISWATGYFSNQPQHF. CDR3 nucleotides: TGCGCCAGCAGCCAAGATATTTCGTGGGCGACAGGGTACTTTAGCAATCAGCCCCAGCATTTT.